This T cell receptor (beta chain) was sequenced during a study of cytomegalovirus exposure and HLA in healthy donors. Whole-study findings and limits: Researchers reportedly found TCR beta sequences accurately predicted most subjects' HLA-A and HLA-B alleles. A few V segments could not be told apart, such as TRBV6-2 and TRBV6-3, and were left out. TCR beta V- and J-gene trimming, according to a later analysis, was linked to a missense DCLRE1C variant. Several of the most significant clusters were apparently associated with common viral pathogens in a later analysis.

The CDR3 totals 15 residues. V lost 4 bases to trimming and J lost 3 bases, with 14 bases between them. Germline lookup yields CDR1 SGHVS and CDR2 FQNEAQ. The PCR contained 60 Vbeta and 13 Jbeta primers. Clones were sequenced by immunoSEQ multiplex PCR, and TCRdb holds only the in-frame ones, with some missing. This sample has 150,000 to 200,000 clones, with approximately 83% found just once. Worth noting for this clone: No antigen is known for it.

This TCR was sampled from a man aged 18 to 29 in good health and CMV-seropositive. What was sequenced was PBMCs. The chain has TRBV7-8 and TRBJ2-3; a weak D match, TRBD2 (6 bases). The CDR3 protein is CASSSRDSFTDTQYF. Here the CDR3 DNA reads TGTGCCAGCAGCTCCAGGGACTCCTTTACAGATACGCAGTATTTT.